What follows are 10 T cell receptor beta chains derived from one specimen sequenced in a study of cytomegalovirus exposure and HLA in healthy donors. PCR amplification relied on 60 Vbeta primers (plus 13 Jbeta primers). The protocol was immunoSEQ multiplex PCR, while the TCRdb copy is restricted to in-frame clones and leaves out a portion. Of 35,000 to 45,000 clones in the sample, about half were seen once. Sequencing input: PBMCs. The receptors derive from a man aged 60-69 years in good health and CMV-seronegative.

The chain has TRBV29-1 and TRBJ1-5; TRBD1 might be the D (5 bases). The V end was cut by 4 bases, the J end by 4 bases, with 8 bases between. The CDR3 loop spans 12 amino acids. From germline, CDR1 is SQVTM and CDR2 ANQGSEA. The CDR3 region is CSVGQTNQPQHF. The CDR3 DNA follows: TGCAGCGTTGGACAGACAAATCAGCCCCAGCATTTT. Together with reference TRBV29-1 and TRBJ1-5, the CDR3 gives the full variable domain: SAVISQKPSRDICQRGTSLTIQCQVDSQVTMMFWYRQQPGQSLTLIATANQGSEATYESGFVIDKFPISRPNLTFSTLTVSNMSPEDSSIYLCSVGQTNQPQHFGDGTRLSIL.

CDR3 sequence (DNA): TGCGCCAGCAGCCAAGATGTTTTACTGAACACCGGGGAGCTGTTTTTT. Protein: CASSQDVLLNTGELFF. The rearrangement joins TRBV4-1 to TRBJ2-2; D unclear. Germline-derived CDR1 and CDR2 are MGHRA and YSYEKL. The CDR3 runs 16 residues. The V and J ends lost 0 bases and 1 base respectively, with 9 bases between them.

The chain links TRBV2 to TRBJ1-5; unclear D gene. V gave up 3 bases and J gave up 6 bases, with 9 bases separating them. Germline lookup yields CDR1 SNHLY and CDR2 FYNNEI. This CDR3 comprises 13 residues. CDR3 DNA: TGTGCCAGCAGTGAGGGTGGGAGTCAGCCCCAGCATTTT. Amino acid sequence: CASSEGGSQPQHF.

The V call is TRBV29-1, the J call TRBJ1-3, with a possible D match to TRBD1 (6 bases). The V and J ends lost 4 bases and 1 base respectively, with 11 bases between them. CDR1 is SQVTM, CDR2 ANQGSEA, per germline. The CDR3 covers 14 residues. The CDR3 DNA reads TGCAGCGTTGGGAGGGGGGGATCTGGAAACACCATATATTTT. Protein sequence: CSVGRGGSGNTIYF.

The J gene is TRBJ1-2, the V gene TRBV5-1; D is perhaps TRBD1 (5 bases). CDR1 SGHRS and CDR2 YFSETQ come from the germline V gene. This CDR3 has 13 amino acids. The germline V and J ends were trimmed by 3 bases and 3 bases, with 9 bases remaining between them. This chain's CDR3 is CASSYQGDYGYTF. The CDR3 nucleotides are TGCGCCAGCAGCTACCAGGGTGACTATGGCTACACCTTC.

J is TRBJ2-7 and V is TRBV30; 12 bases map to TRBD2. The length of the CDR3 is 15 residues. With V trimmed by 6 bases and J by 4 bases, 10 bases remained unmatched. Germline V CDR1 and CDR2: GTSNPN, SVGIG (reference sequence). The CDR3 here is CACPSGRGKTYEQYF. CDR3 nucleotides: TGTGCCTGCCCTAGCGGGAGGGGCAAGACGTACGAGCAGTACTTC.

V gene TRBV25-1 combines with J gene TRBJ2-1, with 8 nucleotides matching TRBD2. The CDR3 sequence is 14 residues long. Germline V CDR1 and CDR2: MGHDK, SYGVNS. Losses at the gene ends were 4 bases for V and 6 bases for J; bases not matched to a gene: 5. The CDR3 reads CASSAGGAGNEQFF. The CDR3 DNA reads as TGTGCCAGCAGTGCGGGGGGGGCCGGCAATGAGCAGTTCTTC.

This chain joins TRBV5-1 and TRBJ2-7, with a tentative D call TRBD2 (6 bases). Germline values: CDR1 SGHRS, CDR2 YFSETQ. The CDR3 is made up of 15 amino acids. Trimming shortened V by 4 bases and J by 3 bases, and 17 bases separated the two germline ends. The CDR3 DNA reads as TGCGCCAGCAGCCCGGGCGGGACGGACATCTACGAGCAGTACTTC. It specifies CASSPGGTDIYEQYF.

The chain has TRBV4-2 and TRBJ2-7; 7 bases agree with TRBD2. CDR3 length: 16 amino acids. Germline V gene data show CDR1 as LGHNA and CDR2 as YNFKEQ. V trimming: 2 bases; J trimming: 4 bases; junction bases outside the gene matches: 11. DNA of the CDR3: TGTGCCAGCAGCCAATCGAGGGGAGGGGAGGGTTACGAGCAGTACTTC. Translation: CASSQSRGGEGYEQYF.

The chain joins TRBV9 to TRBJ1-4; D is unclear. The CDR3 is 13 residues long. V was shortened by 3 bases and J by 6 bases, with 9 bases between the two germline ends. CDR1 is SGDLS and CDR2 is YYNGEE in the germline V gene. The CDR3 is CASSGRRDEKLFF. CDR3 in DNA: TGTGCCAGCAGCGGCCGGAGGGATGAAAAACTGTTTTTT.